These 18 T cell receptor beta chains came from one sample sequenced in a study of control samples from healthy donors and cancer patients. Repertoires were generated with immunoSEQ multiplex PCR, while TCRdb's copy carries only in-frame clones and drops some. The sample has about 160,000 clones, roughly 95% seen once; the top ten hold about 0.94%. The sample comprised blood. The receptors were gathered from a woman aged 25-40 years in good health.

This clone came up once. The chain employs TRBV5-1 and TRBJ1-2; 9 bases line up with TRBD1. J gave up 4 bases and V 0 bases, and 4 bases lay outside the gene matches. This CDR3 comprises 15 residues. CDR1 and CDR2 (germline): SGHRS, YFSETQ. The CDR3 nucleotides are TGCGCCAGCAGCTTGGATACAGGGGGCCGCTATGGCTACACCTTC. Residues: CASSLDTGGRYGYTF.

The V call is TRBV2, the J call TRBJ1-1; D is uncertain. The V end was cut by 7 bases, the J end by 6 bases, with 9 bases between. Germline V gene data show CDR1 as SNHLY and CDR2 as FYNNEI. This CDR3 is 11 amino acids long. The CDR3 here is CASKRVAEAFF. For the CDR3, the DNA is TGTGCCAGCAAAAGGGTAGCTGAAGCTTTCTTT.

The chain has TRBV11-2 and TRBJ1-5; D is unresolved. This CDR3 has 12 amino acids. Trimming cost V 5 bases and J 4 bases, with 6 bases left between them. Germline V gene sequence: CDR1 SGHAT, CDR2 FQNNGV. In DNA form, the CDR3 reads TGTGCCAGCAGCGGTCCTAATCAGCCCCAGCATTTT. This gives the protein CASSGPNQPQHF.

The count of this clone is one. The chain links TRBV5-1 to TRBJ2-1; 7 nucleotides agree with TRBD1. Germline CDR1 and CDR2: SGHRS and YFSETQ. The CDR3 is made up of 13 amino acids. V lost 5 bases, J lost 5 bases, and 4 bases stayed unmatched. CDR3 region: CASRPDRHNEQFF. CDR3 bases: TGCGCCAGCAGACCGGACAGGCACAATGAGCAGTTCTTC.

The J gene is TRBJ2-5, the V gene TRBV6-1, with a weak D call TRBD1 (6 bases). Germline-derived CDR1 and CDR2 are MNHNS and SASEGT. The CDR3 extends over 14 amino acids. The V and J ends lost 5 bases and 5 bases respectively, with 15 bases between them. The chain's CDR3 is CASSLDRLLETQYF. CDR3 nucleotide sequence: TGTGCCAGCAGTCTCGACAGGCTCTTGGAGACCCAGTACTTC.

The chain is built from TRBV9 and TRBJ2-1; possible D gene TRBD2, 7 bases. The germline V gene encodes CDR1 SGDLS and CDR2 YYNGEE. Trimming stripped 4 bases from V and 4 bases from J, with 18 bases between. There are 16 residues in the CDR3. CDR3 region: CASSPRGAHRYNEQFF. Here the CDR3 DNA reads TGTGCCAGCAGCCCCCGGGGGGCTCACCGTTACAATGAGCAGTTCTTC.

The rearrangement links TRBV5-1 to TRBJ1-2, with D unclear. Trimming left V 7 bases short and J 0 bases short, with 16 bases between. This CDR3 comprises 15 residues. Germline CDR1 SGHRS, CDR2 YFSETQ. CDR3 amino acids: CASSIDGFSNYGYTF. The CDR3, as DNA: TGCGCCAGCTCAATAGACGGTTTCTCTAACTATGGCTACACCTTC. The variable domain in full, with the rest retrieved from reference TRBV5-1 and TRBJ1-2, is KAGVTQTPRYLIKTRGQQVTLSCSPISGHRSVSWYQQTPGQGLQFLFEYFSETQRNKGNFPGRFSGRQFSNSRSEMNVSTLELGDSALYLCASSIDGFSNYGYTFGSGTRLTVV.

V usage is TRBV29-1 and J usage is TRBJ1-4; no definite D call. V was shortened by 5 bases and J by 2 bases, with 12 bases between the two germline ends. The V gene's germline CDR1 is SQVTM and CDR2 ANQGSEA. CDR3 length: 14 residues. The DNA for the CDR3 is TGCAGCGTTAAGGAGTGGGGTACTAATGAAAAACTGTTTTTT. Its protein is CSVKEWGTNEKLFF.

The sample holds one count of this clone. CDR3 region: CASSPWTSGSNYEQYF. The CDR3 coding sequence is TGTGCCAGCAGCCCGTGGACTAGCGGGTCTAATTACGAGCAGTACTTC. The chain links TRBV13 to TRBJ2-7; TRBD2 matches 11 bases. The V gene end was trimmed by 5 bases and the J gene end by 4 bases; junction bases not matched to a gene: 10. CDR3 length: 16 amino acids. Germline CDR1 is PRHDT and CDR2 is FYEKMQ (reference sequence).

The chain carries TRBV10-3 and TRBJ1-1; D uncertain. This CDR3 is 16 amino acids long. V shed 0 bases and J shed 4 bases, with 15 bases lying between them. CDR1 is ENHRY, CDR2 SYGVKD, per germline. Here the CDR3 reads CAISESVGLGLTEAFF. The CDR3 DNA reads TGTGCCATCAGTGAGTCGGTGGGGTTAGGGCTCACTGAAGCTTTCTTT.

The V call is TRBV28, the J call TRBJ2-7; D gene uncertain. The V and J ends lost 5 bases and 2 bases respectively, with 10 bases between them. The CDR3 runs 13 residues. CDR1 is MDHEN and CDR2 is SYDVKM in the germline V gene. The CDR3: CASSTLATYEQYF. Written as DNA, the CDR3 is TGTGCCAGCAGTACTCTGGCGACCTACGAGCAGTACTTC.

CDR3 protein: CASSNIAGGRNEQFF. The CDR3, as DNA: TGTGCCAGCAGCAATATAGCGGGGGGCCGGAATGAGCAGTTCTTC. V usage is TRBV13 and J usage is TRBJ2-1, with 10 bases aligning to TRBD2. V lost 5 bases, J lost 7 bases, and 8 bases stayed unmatched. The germline V gene has CDR1 PRHDT and CDR2 FYEKMQ (reference sequence). This CDR3 comprises 15 residues.

The chain is built from TRBV4-1 and TRBJ2-3, with D perhaps matching TRBD2 (5 bases). Germline assignment: CDR1 MGHRA and CDR2 YSYEKL. Trimming removed 1 base from V and 2 bases from J, with 10 bases in between. The CDR3 is 15 residues long. In DNA form, the CDR3 reads TGCGCCAGCAGCCAAGCCCGGGGTTACACAGATACGCAGTATTTT. Protein sequence: CASSQARGYTDTQYF.

The CDR3: CASSSSGPAKNIQYF. As DNA, the CDR3 is TGTGCCAGCAGCTCGAGCGGTCCGGCCAAAAACATTCAGTACTTC. V usage is TRBV28 and J usage is TRBJ2-4; D is possibly TRBD2 (5 bases). Looked up from germline, CDR1 is MDHEN and CDR2 is SYDVKM. V was clipped by 6 bases and J by 1 base, with 13 bases between them. There are 15 residues in the CDR3. Together with reference TRBV28 and TRBJ2-4, the CDR3 gives the full variable domain: DVKVTQSSRYLVKRTGEKVFLECVQDMDHENMFWYRQDPGLGLRLIYFSYDVKMKEKGDIPEGYSVSREKKERFSLILESASTNQTSMYLCASSSSGPAKNIQYFGAGTRLSVL.

The V call is TRBV7-3, the J call TRBJ2-3; no reliable D call. V was clipped by 5 bases and J by 0 bases, with 6 bases between them. This CDR3 is 13 amino acids long. CDR1 is SGHTA and CDR2 is FQGTGA in the germline V gene. The CDR3 loop reads CASSEPSTDTQYF. The CDR3 region has the DNA TGTGCCAGCAGCGAACCTAGCACAGATACGCAGTATTTT. The full variable domain, completed using reference TRBV7-3 and TRBJ2-3, is GAGVSQTPSNKVTEKGKYVELRCDPISGHTALYWYRQSLGQGPEFLIYFQGTGAADDSGLPNDRFFAVRPEGSVSTLKIQRTERGDSAVYLCASSEPSTDTQYFGPGTRLTVL.

The CDR3 spells CASSSGGLTGELFF. As DNA, the CDR3 is TGTGCCAGCAGCTCCGGGGGCCTCACCGGGGAGCTGTTTTTT. The V and J genes are TRBV5-6 and TRBJ2-2, with D perhaps matching TRBD1 or TRBD2 (6 bases each). Trimming cost V 3 bases and J 4 bases, with 10 bases left between them. CDR3 size: 14 residues. Germline V gene sequence: CDR1 SGHDT, CDR2 YYEEEE.

This sequence joins TRBV7-9 and TRBJ1-6; no clear D gene. The V end lost 5 bases, the J end lost 9 bases, and 14 bases lay between the germline ends. Looked up from germline, CDR1 is SEHNR and CDR2 is FQNEAQ (reference sequence). CDR3 length equals 14 residues. The CDR3 sequence is CASSPSGQVSPLHF. In DNA form, the CDR3 reads TGTGCCAGCAGCCCTTCTGGTCAGGTTTCACCCCTCCACTTT.

The J gene is TRBJ2-7, the V gene TRBV29-1; perhaps D is TRBD1 or TRBD2 (5 bases each). V dropped 5 bases and J dropped 7 bases, with 12 bases sitting between them. Per the germline V gene, CDR1 is SQVTM and CDR2 is ANQGSEA. The CDR3 length is 11 residues. The CDR3 sequence is CSVHWGGEQYF. The CDR3 DNA follows: TGCAGCGTTCACTGGGGCGGGGAGCAGTACTTC.